One sample yielded the 3 T cell receptor beta chains listed below, sequenced in a study of early T cells in non-severe SARS-CoV-2 infection. TCRdb itself ran the 5' RACE reads through MiXCR, one entry per CDR3 protein. The sample has around 52,000 distinct CDR3 sequences; under 14% are singletons. Input material: whole blood. These receptors all stem from an adult who was a healthcare worker with PCR-confirmed SARS-CoV-2 infection or an uninfected control (not recorded which).

The rearrangement joins TRBV20-1 to TRBJ1-1; D is perhaps TRBD1 (5 bases). The CDR3 length is 15 residues. The V end was cut by 0 bases, the J end by 0 bases, with 11 bases between. CDR1 is DFQATT and CDR2 is SNEGSKA in the germline V gene (reference sequence). The CDR3 protein is CSARDSGGVNTEAFF. CDR3 DNA sequence: TGCAGTGCTAGAGATTCCGGGGGTGTGAACACTGAAGCTTTCTTT.

There are many counts of this clonotype. The genes are TRBV6-5 and TRBJ1-5, with 7 bases that match TRBD1. V shed 0 bases and J 7 bases; nucleotides not matched to a gene: 6. The CDR3 runs to 15 residues. The germline CDR1 and CDR2 sequences are MNHEY and SVGAGI. The CDR3 DNA sequence: TGTGCCAGCAGTTACTCATACAGGGGAGGGCAGCCCCAGCATTTT. This gives the protein CASSYSYRGGQPQHF.

In its sample, this clonotype was seen a few times. The gene calls are TRBV10-3 and TRBJ2-7; tentative D call: TRBD1 (5 bases). The CDR3 covers 13 residues. V was pared by 3 bases and J by 7 bases, with 13 bases between. The germline CDR1 and CDR2 sequences are ENHRY and SYGVKD. CDR3 sequence reads: CAISEQTKGEQYF. The CDR3 region has the DNA TGTGCCATCAGTGAACAGACGAAGGGGGAGCAGTACTTC.